The 9 T cell receptor beta chains given below trace back to one sample, sequenced in a study of early T cells in non-severe SARS-CoV-2 infection. Each CDR3 protein gets one entry after TCRdb re-called the 5' RACE reads with MiXCR. Of tens of thousands of distinct CDR3 sequences in the sample, around 6.6% were seen once. This material consisted of whole blood, taken at baseline. The receptors here all came from an adult who was a healthcare worker with PCR-confirmed SARS-CoV-2 infection or an uninfected control (not recorded which).

About this clonotype itself: This may stem from a read error, because a much larger clone lies one nucleotide away. This chain joins TRBV11-2 and TRBJ2-5; 9 nucleotides agree with TRBD1. CDR3 length: 14 residues. V was pared by 2 bases and J by 5 bases, with 3 bases of the junction left unmatched. In germline, CDR1 is SGHAT, CDR2 FQNNGV. CDR3: CASSLTGGHETQYF. The CDR3 DNA sequence: TGTGCCAGCAGCTTAACAGGGGGCCATGAGACCCAGTACTTC. The full variable domain, with the rest looked up from reference TRBV11-2 and TRBJ2-5, is EAGVAQSPRYKIIEKRQSVAFWCNPISGHATLYWYQQILGQGPKLLIQFQNNGVVDDSQLPKDRFSAERLKGVDSTLKIQPAKLEDSAVYLCASSLTGGHETQYFGPGTRLLVL.

The gene calls are TRBV11-3 and TRBJ2-5; D unresolved. The CDR3 contains 17 residues. V was clipped by 0 bases and J by 7 bases, with 21 bases between them. Germline loops: CDR1 SGHNT, CDR2 YENEEA. CDR3: CASSLDLRWSLRRTQYF. DNA for the CDR3: TGTGCCAGCAGCTTAGACCTCCGGTGGAGCCTACGACGGACCCAGTACTTC. Full variable domain (outside the CDR3, taken from reference TRBV11-3 and TRBJ2-5): EAGVVQSPRYKIIEKKQPVAFWCNPISGHNTLYWYLQNLGQGPELLIRYENEEAVDDSQLPKDRFSAERLKGVDSTLKIQPAELGDSAVYLCASSLDLRWSLRRTQYFGPGTRLLVL.

This clonotype was picked up a small number of times. V is TRBV18 and J is TRBJ1-6; D remains ambiguous. Germline V gives CDR1 KGHSH, CDR2 LQKENI. V gave up 3 bases and J gave up 14 bases, with 17 bases separating them. The CDR3 is 14 residues long. CDR3 amino acids: CASSPGPPMGSLHF. The CDR3 DNA reads as TGTGCCAGCTCACCTGGGCCGCCCATGGGGTCCCTCCACTTT.

This clonotype was recorded at least ten times. V gene TRBV7-6 combines with J gene TRBJ2-2; weak D call: TRBD2 (6 bases). The germline V gene has CDR1 SGHVS and CDR2 FNYEAQ. V lost 0 bases, J lost 4 bases, and 18 bases lay in between. This CDR3 comprises 18 residues. Here the CDR3 reads CASSLALETAGLTGELFF. The CDR3, as DNA: TGTGCCAGCAGCTTAGCGCTGGAAACAGCGGGCCTCACCGGGGAGCTGTTTTTT.

The genes are TRBV29-1 and TRBJ1-1, with D perhaps TRBD1 (6 bases). The CDR3 covers 11 residues. Germline CDR1 reads SQVTM; CDR2 reads ANQGSEA. The V end lost 6 bases, the J end lost 10 bases, and 15 bases lay between the germline ends. CDR3 amino acids: CSVAQGIRAFF. The CDR3 coding sequence is TGCAGCGTCGCACAGGGAATTAGAGCTTTCTTT.

This clonotype came up many times. V and J are TRBV5-4 and TRBJ2-2, with TRBD1 matching over 8 bases. With V trimmed by 4 bases and J by 4 bases, 3 bases remained unmatched. The CDR3 consists of 14 residues. Germline V gene sequence: CDR1 SGHNT, CDR2 YYREEE (reference sequence). The chain's CDR3 is CASSVGQGTGELFF. Here the CDR3 DNA reads TGTGCCAGCAGCGTCGGACAGGGCACCGGGGAGCTGTTTTTT. Complete variable domain (other parts from reference TRBV5-4 and TRBJ2-2): ETGVTQSPTHLIKTRGQQVTLRCSSQSGHNTVSWYQQALGQGPQFIFQYYREEENGRGNFPPRFSGLQFPNYSSELNVNALELDDSALYLCASSVGQGTGELFFGEGSRLTVL.

This clonotype was found many times. The V gene is TRBV20-1, the J gene TRBJ2-5; 16 bases match TRBD2. The CDR3 extends over 15 amino acids. The ends lost 6 bases at V and 2 bases at J; junction bases unmatched: 3. Germline V CDR1 and CDR2: DFQATT, SNEGSKA (reference sequence). This CDR3 reads CSAGLAGGRQETQYF. The CDR3 DNA is TGCAGTGCGGGACTAGCGGGGGGGCGGCAAGAGACCCAGTACTTC.

In this sample, this clonotype turned up many times. The rearrangement links TRBV28 to TRBJ1-1; TRBD1 is a possible D gene (6 bases). Trimming took 3 bases from V and 1 from J, leaving 15 bases between them. The CDR3 loop spans 16 amino acids. Germline V gene data show CDR1 as MDHEN and CDR2 as SYDVKM. Here the CDR3 DNA reads TGTGCCAGCAGTTTCGGAGGAGAGACAGGGAACACTGAAGCTTTCTTT. It codes for CASSFGGETGNTEAFF.

The chain uses TRBV7-9 and TRBJ2-1; the D is unclear. The germline V gene has CDR1 SEHNR and CDR2 FQNEAQ (reference sequence). This CDR3 comprises 16 residues. V was cut by 5 bases and J by 0 bases, with 14 bases left in between. CDR3 region: CASSPRTGSSYNEQFF. As DNA, the CDR3 is TGTGCCAGCAGCCCTAGGACGGGTAGCTCCTACAATGAGCAGTTCTTC.